This TCR beta chain was sequenced in a study of T cell changes during pregnancy in multiple sclerosis. Using immunoSEQ multiplex PCR, the repertoire was profiled, and TCRdb retains in-frame clones only, with some absent. The table has over 50,000 clones, about nine tenths seen once. The V gene's germline CDR1 is MGHRA and CDR2 YSYEKL. The ends lost 6 bases at V and 6 bases at J; junction bases unmatched: 10. The CDR3 runs to 15 residues. In this sample, this clone turned up once. The V call is TRBV4-1, the J call TRBJ2-2; 7 bases align to TRBD1. This TCR was recovered from a female donor in good health, enrolled as a control in a pregnancy study. The sequenced sample was peripheral blood, obtained in the first trimester of pregnancy. The CDR3 DNA follows: TGCGCCAGCAGGCGAATCACAGGGGTCCCCGGGGAGCTGTTTTTT. As protein: CASRRITGVPGELFF.